This T cell receptor (beta chain) was obtained from a study of shared T cell receptors in the human thymus. The CDR3 is 14 residues long. Trimming shortened V by 3 bases and J by 2 bases, and 10 bases separated the two germline ends. The germline V gene has CDR1 MDHEN and CDR2 SYDVKM. Data came from immunoSEQ multiplex PCR; TCRdb stores just in-frame clones and leaves some out. The repertoire consists of roughly 550,000 clones, with approximately 80% occurring once and the leading ten covering 0.01% to 0.015%. The same sample was also studied in work on human thymus T cells. That source reports: Gene usage (both V and J) appeared biased in thymic and blood repertoires. Overlap was high between thymic repertoires from unrelated individuals, as reported in related research.

The J gene is TRBJ2-5, the V gene TRBV28, with D maybe TRBD2 (6 bases). Sequences were obtained from thymocytes. The clonotype comes from a boy in the first two years of life with a congenital heart defect. The CDR3 region has the DNA TGTGCCAGCAGTTTGCGGCGGGGACAAGAGACCCAGTACTTC. As protein: CASSLRRGQETQYF.